The 5 T cell receptor beta chains below all came from one sample that was sequenced in a study of early T cells in non-severe SARS-CoV-2 infection. TCRdb passed the 5' RACE reads through MiXCR, listing each CDR3 protein once. The table records about 55,000 distinct CDR3 sequences, around 13% of them present only once. The source was whole blood, collected at baseline. The receptor source for this set is an adult who was a healthcare worker with PCR-confirmed SARS-CoV-2 infection or an uninfected control (not recorded which).

This clonotype was found many times. The chain combines TRBV28 with TRBJ2-1; TRBD2 matches at 10 bases. The CDR3 covers 15 residues. Looked up from germline, CDR1 is MDHEN and CDR2 is SYDVKM. J gave up 9 bases and V 5 bases, and 10 bases lay outside the gene matches. The CDR3 is CASSKLAGVRAEQFF. The CDR3, as DNA: TGTGCCAGCAGTAAGCTAGCGGGGGTGCGGGCTGAGCAGTTCTTC.

This clonotype has just a few counts. The chain links TRBV3-1 to TRBJ2-1; 9 bases are a match to TRBD2. In germline, CDR1 is LGHDT, CDR2 YNNKEL (reference sequence). V trimming: 6 bases; J trimming: 4 bases; junction bases outside the gene matches: 10. This CDR3 comprises 16 residues. CDR3 DNA sequence: TGTGCCAGCAGTCCAGACGGGCTAGCGGGGTACAATGAGCAGTTCTTC. Translation gives CASSPDGLAGYNEQFF.

This clonotype was counted ten times or more. This CDR3 reads CASRSEVGGEQYF. CDR3 coding DNA: TGCGCCAGCAGAAGCGAGGTAGGGGGTGAGCAGTACTTC. The chain combines TRBV5-1 with TRBJ2-7; TRBD1 is a possible D gene (6 bases). CDR1 and CDR2 (germline): SGHRS, YFSETQ. The CDR3 length is 13 residues. The V end was cut by 5 bases, the J end by 7 bases, with 16 bases between. Complete variable domain (other parts from reference TRBV5-1 and TRBJ2-7): KAGVTQTPRYLIKTRGQQVTLSCSPISGHRSVSWYQQTPGQGLQFLFEYFSETQRNKGNFPGRFSGRQFSNSRSEMNVSTLELGDSALYLCASRSEVGGEQYFGPGTRLTVT.

Ten or more counts support this clonotype. The chain carries TRBV6-6 and TRBJ1-1; a possible D gene is TRBD1 (5 bases). Germline loops: CDR1 MNHNY, CDR2 SVGAGI (reference sequence). The V and J ends lost 9 bases and 0 bases respectively, with 11 bases between them. The CDR3 runs 13 residues. The CDR3 sequence is CASGTKVNTEAFF. The DNA of the CDR3 is TGTGCCAGTGGGACGAAGGTGAACACTGAAGCTTTCTTT.

This clonotype was counted ten times or more. The rearrangement joins TRBV3-1 to TRBJ2-1; D perhaps matches TRBD1 (7 bases). The V end lost 4 bases, the J end lost 7 bases, and 20 bases lay between the germline ends. This CDR3 spans 16 amino acids. Germline V CDR1 and CDR2: LGHDT, YNNKEL (reference sequence). CDR3 sequence (DNA): TGTGCCAGCAGCCGGACTACACGGGCAGGGGGGAATGAGCAGTTCTTC. This codes for CASSRTTRAGGNEQFF.